The 12 T cell receptor beta chains listed next were all sequenced from one sample in a study of blood T cell repertoires in COVID-19. The assay was immunoSEQ multiplex PCR, and TCRdb's table has in-frame clones only and misses some. The sample includes about 250,000 clones, 80% to 85% of them seen just once. The sample was peripheral blood. These receptors all stem from a person aged 65-85 years with COVID-19, enrolled during active disease.

This clone was detected a few times. This sequence joins TRBV7-3 and TRBJ1-2; 12 bases map to TRBD1. Per germline, CDR1 SGHTA and CDR2 FQGTGA. CDR3 length: 19 amino acids. V lost 1 base and J lost 0; bases outside the gene matches: 9. The CDR3 sequence is CASSLKGTGGGGANYGYTF. As DNA, the CDR3 is TGTGCCAGCAGCTTAAAAGGGACAGGGGGCGGAGGAGCTAACTATGGCTACACCTTC.

The V call is TRBV18, the J call TRBJ2-6; 13 bases are shared with TRBD2. CDR3 size: 20 residues. V lost 3 bases and J lost 5; bases outside the gene matches: 13. The germline V gene has CDR1 KGHSH and CDR2 LQKENI. CDR3 amino acids: CASSPTGTSGVSYRANVLTF. The CDR3 bases are TGTGCCAGCTCACCTACCGGGACTAGCGGGGTATCCTATCGGGCCAACGTCCTGACTTTC.

This clone was detected only once. CDR3 DNA sequence: TGTGCCAGCAGCCCCCAGGGGGCCTTCGATACGCAGTATTTT. Residues: CASSPQGAFDTQYF. The chain uses TRBV14 and TRBJ2-3; 8 bases align to TRBD1. J lost 6 bases, V lost 4 bases, and 6 bases had no gene match. Germline-derived CDR1 and CDR2 are SGHDN and FVKESK. The CDR3 has 14 residues. The full variable domain, with the rest looked up from reference TRBV14 and TRBJ2-3, is EAGVTQFPSHSVIEKGQTVTLRCDPISGHDNLYWYRRVMGKEIKFLLHFVKESKQDESGMPNNRFLAERTGGTYSTLKVQPAELEDSGVYFCASSPQGAFDTQYFGPGTRLTVL.

This rearrangement joins TRBV5-1 to TRBJ2-2, with 15 bases fitting TRBD2. This CDR3 comprises 20 residues. Germline CDR1 is SGHRS and CDR2 is YFSETQ. The ends lost 5 bases at V and 0 bases at J; junction bases unmatched: 11. The CDR3 nucleotides read TGCGCCAGCAGGGGACTAGCGGGGGGAAAGACCAAAACGAACACCGGGGAGCTGTTTTTT. This codes for CASRGLAGGKTKTNTGELFF.

The chain joins TRBV7-3 to TRBJ2-2; 9 positions agree with TRBD2. CDR1 is SGHTA, CDR2 FQGTGA, per germline. The CDR3 contains 15 residues. V was pared by 6 bases and J by 2 bases, with 4 bases of the junction left unmatched. CDR3 loop: CASSSGLANTGELFF. The CDR3 bases are TGTGCCAGCAGTTCGGGACTAGCTAACACCGGGGAGCTGTTTTTT.

The gene calls are TRBV18 and TRBJ2-2, with D maybe TRBD2 (5 bases). Looked up from germline, CDR1 is KGHSH and CDR2 is LQKENI. CDR3 size: 17 residues. V was shortened by 8 bases and J by 1 base, with 20 bases between the two germline ends. CDR3 amino acids: CASRLGPARGNTGELFF. The DNA for the CDR3 is TGTGCCAGCCGATTAGGTCCTGCCCGGGGGAACACCGGGGAGCTGTTTTTT.

The genes are TRBV6-2 or TRBV6-3 and TRBJ2-5; tentative D call: TRBD1 (6 bases). The V gene lost 0 bases and the J gene lost 4 bases, with 9 bases spanning the gap. Germline values: CDR1 MNHEY, CDR2 SVGEGT. This CDR3 has 14 amino acids. The CDR3 loop is CASSYSEGGETQYF. The CDR3 coding sequence is TGTGCCAGCAGTTACTCGGAAGGGGGAGAGACCCAGTACTTC.

This clone was counted only a few times. This rearrangement joins TRBV18 to TRBJ2-7, with TRBD2 identical over 8 bases. Germline loops: CDR1 KGHSH, CDR2 LQKENI. The CDR3 length is 15 residues. The J segment lost 4 bases and the V segment lost 3 bases, leaving 8 bases of the junction unmatched. CDR3 bases: TGTGCCAGCTCACCCCCAGCGGGAGTGACGTACGAGCAGTACTTC. It encodes CASSPPAGVTYEQYF.

This clone was recorded once. This sequence joins TRBV6-6 and TRBJ1-2; 7 bases align to TRBD1. Germline lookup yields CDR1 MNHNY and CDR2 SVGAGI (reference sequence). The CDR3 runs 13 residues. Trimming removed 6 bases from V and 4 bases from J; junction bases left unmatched: 5. The CDR3 is CASRNGQVYGYTF. In DNA form, the CDR3 reads TGTGCCAGCAGAAATGGACAGGTCTATGGCTACACCTTC.

The chain couples TRBV6-5 to TRBJ1-1; possible D gene TRBD1, 6 bases. Trimming left V 2 bases short and J 4 bases short, with 8 bases between. Germline V lookup: CDR1 MNHEY, CDR2 SVGAGI. This CDR3 has 13 residues. The CDR3 region is CASSYVTGTEAFF. The CDR3 bases are TGTGCCAGCAGTTACGTGACAGGCACTGAAGCTTTCTTT.

This clone occurred once. The chain uses TRBV5-4 and TRBJ2-7, with D maybe TRBD2 (6 bases). CDR1 SGHNT and CDR2 YYREEE come from the germline V gene (reference sequence). The CDR3 is 14 amino acids. V gave up 3 bases and J gave up 3 bases, with 13 bases separating them. CDR3 sequence (DNA): TGTGCCAGCAGCTGGGGGGTGGGCATCTACGAGCAGTACTTC. The encoded protein is CASSWGVGIYEQYF.

The chain links TRBV9 to TRBJ2-7, with 7 bases that match TRBD2. V was clipped by 4 bases and J by 3 bases; unmatched bases: 7. CDR3 size: 14 residues. The germline V gene encodes CDR1 SGDLS and CDR2 YYNGEE. The CDR3, as DNA: TGTGCCAGCAGCCCCGTTGGGGGGGGCTACGAGCAGTACTTC. Translated: CASSPVGGGYEQYF.